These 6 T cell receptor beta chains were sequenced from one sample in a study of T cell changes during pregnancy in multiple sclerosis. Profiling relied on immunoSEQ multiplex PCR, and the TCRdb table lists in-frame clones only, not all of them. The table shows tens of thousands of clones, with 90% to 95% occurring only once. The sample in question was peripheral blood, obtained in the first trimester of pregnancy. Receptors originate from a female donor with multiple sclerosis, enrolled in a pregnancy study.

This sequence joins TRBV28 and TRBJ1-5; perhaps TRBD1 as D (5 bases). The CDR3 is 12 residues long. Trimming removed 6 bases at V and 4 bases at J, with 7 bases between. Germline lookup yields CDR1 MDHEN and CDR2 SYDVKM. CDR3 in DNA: TGTGCCAGCAGGACAGCTAATCAGCCCCAGCATTTT. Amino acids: CASRTANQPQHF.

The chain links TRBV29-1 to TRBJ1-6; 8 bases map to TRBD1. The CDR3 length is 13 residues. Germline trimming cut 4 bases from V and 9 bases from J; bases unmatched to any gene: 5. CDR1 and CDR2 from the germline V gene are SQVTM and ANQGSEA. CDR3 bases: TGCAGCGTTGTGGACAGGGATGGTTCACCCCTCCACTTT. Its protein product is CSVVDRDGSPLHF.

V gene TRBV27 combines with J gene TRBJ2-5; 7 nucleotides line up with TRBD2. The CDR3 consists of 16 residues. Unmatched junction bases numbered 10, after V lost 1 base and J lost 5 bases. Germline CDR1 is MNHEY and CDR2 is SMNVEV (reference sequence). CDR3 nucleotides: TGTGCCAGCAGTTTATTGGGGAGGGGCGCCCGGGAGACCCAGTACTTC. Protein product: CASSLLGRGARETQYF.

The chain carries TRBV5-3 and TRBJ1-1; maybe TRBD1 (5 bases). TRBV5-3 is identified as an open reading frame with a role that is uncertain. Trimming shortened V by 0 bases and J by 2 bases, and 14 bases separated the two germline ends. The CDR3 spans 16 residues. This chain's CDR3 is CARSLGAGHSNTEAFF. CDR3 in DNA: TGTGCCAGAAGCTTGGGCGCGGGGCATAGTAACACTGAAGCTTTCTTT.

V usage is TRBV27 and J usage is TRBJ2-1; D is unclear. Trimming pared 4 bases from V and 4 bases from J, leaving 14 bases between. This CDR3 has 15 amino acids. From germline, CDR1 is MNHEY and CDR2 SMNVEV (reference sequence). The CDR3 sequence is CASSSFSASYNEQFF. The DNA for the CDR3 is TGTGCCAGCAGTTCATTCTCTGCGTCGTACAATGAGCAGTTCTTC.

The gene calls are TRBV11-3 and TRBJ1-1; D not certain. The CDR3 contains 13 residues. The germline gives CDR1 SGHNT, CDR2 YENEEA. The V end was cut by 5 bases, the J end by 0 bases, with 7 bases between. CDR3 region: CASSLSMNTEAFF. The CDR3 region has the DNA TGTGCCAGCAGCCTGAGTATGAACACTGAAGCTTTCTTT. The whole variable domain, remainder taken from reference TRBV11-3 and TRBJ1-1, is EAGVVQSPRYKIIEKKQPVAFWCNPISGHNTLYWYLQNLGQGPELLIRYENEEAVDDSQLPKDRFSAERLKGVDSTLKIQPAELGDSAVYLCASSLSMNTEAFFGQGTRLTVV.